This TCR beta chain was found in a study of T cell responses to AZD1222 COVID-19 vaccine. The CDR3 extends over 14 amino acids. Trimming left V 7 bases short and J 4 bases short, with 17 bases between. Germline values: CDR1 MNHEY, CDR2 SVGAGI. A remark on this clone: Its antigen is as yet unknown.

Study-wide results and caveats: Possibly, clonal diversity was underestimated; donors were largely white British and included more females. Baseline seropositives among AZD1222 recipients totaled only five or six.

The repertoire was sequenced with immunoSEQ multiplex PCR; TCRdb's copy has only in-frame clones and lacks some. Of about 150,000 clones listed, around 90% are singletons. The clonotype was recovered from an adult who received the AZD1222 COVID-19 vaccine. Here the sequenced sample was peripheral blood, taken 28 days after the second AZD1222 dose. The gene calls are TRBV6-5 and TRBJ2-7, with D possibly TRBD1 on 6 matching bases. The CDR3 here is CASTFSQGPYEQYF. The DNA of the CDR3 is TGTGCCAGCACCTTCAGCCAGGGGCCGTACGAGCAGTACTTC.